Only a few counts were recorded for the clone carrying this T cell receptor beta chain. Its target is unknown. Diagnosis required reduced IgG, IgA and/or IgM with specific antibody deficiency. Control and CVID samples contributed equal amounts of genomic DNA. Measured with immunoSEQ multiplex PCR; TCRdb has only the in-frame clones, and not every one. The repertoire has 14,000 or so clones, none seen only once; the ten largest take approximately 10%. The data were taken from a study of T cell clonality in common variable immunodeficiency. General study findings and limits: Reportedly, TCR beta sequences from common variable immunodeficiency showed fewer deletions and N-nucleotide insertions. T cell subpopulation sequencing would be needed to explain CVID clonality. CVID patient heterogeneity limited repertoire-clinical complication correlations.

The sequence was obtained from a human donor with common variable immunodeficiency. What was sequenced was peripheral blood mononuclear cells.

CDR3 region: CASSPLPGHLSDSPLHF. The sequenced part of the CDR3 DNA is TGTGCCAGCTCACCCCTTCCGGGACATCTGAGTGATTCACCC. The chain recombines TRBV18 with TRBJ1-6, with a possible D match to TRBD1 (6 bases). The read stops 3 residues short of the end of the CDR3; the missing end is completed from the germline J gene. Trimming cost V 3 bases and J 8 bases, with 20 bases left between them. The CDR3 has 17 amino acids. Germline values: CDR1 KGHSH, CDR2 LQKENI.